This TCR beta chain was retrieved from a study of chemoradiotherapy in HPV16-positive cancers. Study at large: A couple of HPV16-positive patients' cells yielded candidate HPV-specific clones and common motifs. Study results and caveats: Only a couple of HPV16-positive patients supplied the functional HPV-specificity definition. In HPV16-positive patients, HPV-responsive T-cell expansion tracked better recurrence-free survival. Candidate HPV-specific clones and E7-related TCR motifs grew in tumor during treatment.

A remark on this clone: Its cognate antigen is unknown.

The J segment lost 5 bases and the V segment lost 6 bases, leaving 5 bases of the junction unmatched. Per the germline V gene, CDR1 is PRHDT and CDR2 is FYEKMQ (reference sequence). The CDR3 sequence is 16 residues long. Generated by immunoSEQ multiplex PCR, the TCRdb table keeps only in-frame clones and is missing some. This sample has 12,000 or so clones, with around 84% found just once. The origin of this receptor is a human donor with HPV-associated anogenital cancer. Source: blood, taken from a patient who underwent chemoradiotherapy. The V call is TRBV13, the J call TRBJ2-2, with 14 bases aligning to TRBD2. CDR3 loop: CASSQGLAGGTGELFF. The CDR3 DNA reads TGTGCCAGCAGTCAAGGACTAGCGGGAGGTACCGGGGAGCTGTTTTTT.